Listed below are T cell receptor beta chains from one sample, sequenced in a study of beta chain features in type 1 diabetes. Clones were read by immunoSEQ multiplex PCR, and TCRdb kept only the in-frame ones, dropping some. The data contain approximately 100,000 clones, less than 40% of them singletons. Sequenced material: stem cell memory CD4+ T cells from blood. The receptors come from a woman under 30 in good health. Both conserved end residues are trimmed from each CDR3. Fields, in order: CDR3 length, V gene, CDR3 protein.

>12|TRBV2
ASSATSFAYEQY
>14|TRBV2
ASSRFRDRANQPQH
>14|TRBV19
ASSPANLLAKNIQY
>17|TRBV4-1
ASSPAQGTGITFNYGYT
>9|TRBV6-5
ASRYLAVQY
>14|TRBV5-1
ASSLPRSGSSYEQY
>10|TRBV6-5
ASSPGIYGYT
>12|TRBV14
ASSRNTGSDTQY
>13|TRBV4-1
ASSQGNRVSYEQY
>15|TRBV7-3
ASSFSPVTVTNTEAF
>11|TRBV29-1
SVEGQVYGEQY
>11|TRBV29-1
SVDGQGLNGYT
>11|TRBV30
AGTSRGNYGYT
>13|TRBV6-1
ASSAGTSGSHEQY
>11|TRBV29-1
SVGRGSRTEAF
>14|TRBV6-5
ASSYGVGGSSYEQY
>10|TRBV29-1
SVAGGYNEQF
>11|TRBV28
ASSWPGVYEQY
>10|TRBV7-2
ASSTRLDIQY
>11|TRBV6-5
ASSYSISNEQF
>12|TRBV18
ASSPSTVNTEAF
>12|TRBV14
ASSQRGLPYEQY
>13|TRBV7-2
ASSLEKGAYQPQH
>14|TRBV7-2
ASSPPGLAGKNIQY
>13|TRBV7-9
ASSDVQAGPPGYT
>13|TRBV14
ASSPDLVGAYEQY
>12|TRBV30
AWRLQGMNTEAF
>13|TRBV5-6
ASSFLDRANYGYT
>13|TRBV7-8
ASSLDLGGSYEQY
>13|TRBV5-1
ASSSTSRTYNEQF
>12|TRBV27
ASSVTGVIGEQY
>12|TRBV9
ASSVRLATDTQY
>9|TRBV20-1
SAMFLNTIY
>13|TRBV28
ASSPGDPLNEKLF
>11|TRBV30
AWSQTSYNEQF
>12|TRBV10-3
AISVGGRDTEAF
>13|TRBV5-1
ASSDSQGGQETQY
>17|TRBV5-1
ASSSHPRIAGVSADTQY